This T cell receptor (beta chain) originates from a study of blood T cell repertoires in COVID-19. Under the authors' procedure: Nucleated cell counts were estimated from reference gene primer amplification. Assay: immunoSEQ multiplex PCR; the TCRdb copy retains only in-frame clones and omits some. That table gives V, J and clone size, and the DNA gave D and trimming. Of 250,000 to 300,000 clones listed, approximately 86% are singletons. V was cut by 0 bases and J by 0 bases, with 12 bases left in between. This CDR3 contains 18 residues. Germline V gene lookup returns CDR1 LGHNA and CDR2 YNFKEQ. V usage is TRBV4-2 and J usage is TRBJ2-6, with D tentatively TRBD2 (5 bases). The source material was peripheral blood. The receptor was isolated from a man aged 25 to 40 with active or convalescent COVID-19. CDR3 sequence (DNA): TGTGCCAGCAGCCAAGATCGGGGTTACCTCTCTGGGGCCAACGTCCTGACTTTC. Its translation is CASSQDRGYLSGANVLTF.